This TCR beta chain was sequenced during a study of Ad26.COV2.S vaccination and SARS-CoV-2 variants. Findings of the study overall: Placebo recipients and vaccine recipients were similar in non-spike TCR breadth.

Germline V gene data show CDR1 as LGHDT and CDR2 as YNNKEL (reference sequence). Losses at the gene ends were 4 bases for V and 6 bases for J; bases not matched to a gene: 6. CDR3 length: 14 residues. With respect to this clone: Its antigen is currently unknown.

Using immunoSEQ multiplex PCR, the repertoire was profiled, and TCRdb retains in-frame clones only, with some absent. This sample has around 400,000 clones; around nine tenths occur once, and the top ten carry under 2%. Described treatment: 15 to 20 received Ad26.COV2.S at low or high dose, single or two shots; 5 received placebo; per-sample allocation not given. Sampling was done on day 63 after the first vaccine or placebo injection. Donation came from an adult in Boston who was aged 18-55 years. V usage is TRBV3-1 (or the pseudogene TRBV3-2) and J usage is TRBJ2-1; 7 bases line up with TRBD2. This receptor was obtained from a person aged 18-65 years who received the Ad26.COV2.S COVID-19 vaccine or a placebo. Specimen: peripheral blood, collected in a trial of Ad26.COV2.S vaccine versus placebo. The CDR3 DNA is TGTGCCAGCAGCCCTAGCGGAAATGGCAATGAGCAGTTCTTC. Its protein product is CASSPSGNGNEQFF.